This T cell receptor beta chain stems from a study of PD-L1 blockade in urothelial cancer listed by TCRdb under 2017. Describing the broader study: All patients started therapy around 2014 and received atezolizumab 1,200 mg intravenously every 3 weeks. Twenty-five of 29 patients were identified as males with urothelial cancer of bladder origin, and a prior smoking history was reported by 18 of 29 patients. An ECOG performance status of 0 or 1 was recorded for the patients, and 0 to 3 prior chemotherapy regimens had been received by the patients. Blood samples were analyzed 3 weeks after the start of treatment (second dose) and 6 weeks after the start of treatment. Blood samples gave median yields of around 150,000 T cells and 65,000 to 85,000 unique TCRs, along with a median clonality of 0.080. The study, an exploratory multi-omic analysis, examined somatic, immune and clinical correlates of response to PD-L1 blockade with atezolizumab in urothelial cancer. Pretreatment tumor samples, along with matched peripheral blood serially collected before and after atezolizumab treatment, were subjected to TCR sequencing. Durable clinical benefit was defined as a progression-free survival longer than 6 months, and TCR features were additionally tested against progression-free survival and overall survival. In the same patients, pretreatment tumors underwent whole exome sequencing and RNA sequencing in addition to TCR sequencing. Durable clinical benefit was achieved by nine patients but not by the remaining 20. Around 29 patients had pretreatment blood TCR-seq, some 25 had at least one posttreatment blood collection, and some 25 had tumor TCR-seq. What the research found in general, with its limitations: Because of the small sample size (n = 29) and the many exploratory analyses performed, the results are intended to be regarded as hypothesis-generating. A pretreatment peripheral blood TCR clonality below the median was linked to improved progression-free and overall survival. Greater expansion of tumor-associated TCR clones in peripheral blood 3 weeks after the start of treatment was observed in patients with durable benefit (n of about 20, p = 0.022).

Taken from cysteine to phenylalanine, the CDR3 has 15 residues. Just CDR3 DNA is preserved here, 45 bases in frame from base 1. V is clipped by 5 bases and J by 1 base, and the sequence between their germline boundaries is 13 bases long. From the germline V gene, CDR1 is SGHDN and CDR2 is FVKESK. Synthetic TCR analog templates were spiked into each PCR to estimate absolute template abundance from read counts. TCRbeta CDR3 regions were amplified from genomic DNA with bias-controlled V and J gene primers using the immunoSEQ assay. Rearranged TCRbeta segments were sequenced at approximately 20X coverage. Turning to the authors' computational methods: Sequencing errors were corrected by clustering and CDR3s were annotated against IMGT to assign V, D and J genes. Downstream analyses used only productive TCRbeta rearrangements and left out out-of-frame or stop-codon sequences. Clonality was computed as one minus Shannon entropy normalized by the log of the number of unique productive sequences. Clones differing between time points or between blood and tumor were identified using Fisher's exact test with Benjamini-Hochberg correction, with an adjusted p below 0.01 applied as the threshold. Sourced from immuneACCESS, this table was stored by TCRdb with only in-frame sequences that have V and J called. A share of the clones is absent; for the studies checked, an unresolved V gene accounts for under half, and the remainder has no known explanation. The DNA gave D and trimming, while V, J and clone size come from that table. Present in this sample are about 84,000 clones, about four fifths of which were seen just once. The ten largest clones take up over 7.5% of the sample.

A remark on this clone: The clone's antigen remains unknown. Nothing much larger sits one base from this clone, and base qualities are not available.

A cohort of about 31 patients with locally advanced or metastatic urothelial carcinoma, treated at Memorial Sloan Kettering on a trial protocol, was included. Peripheral blood mononuclear cells were collected pretreatment and during treatment, with between 1 and 8 total time points per patient. The Qiagen DNeasy Blood extraction kit was used to purify genomic DNA from total PBMCs and tumor samples. Collected pretreatment and during treatment, PBMCs were isolated and stored as previously described. This specimen was PBMCs, taken around atezolizumab (anti-PD-L1) treatment. The rearranged segments are TRBV14 and TRBJ2-3, with a weak D call of TRBD2 (5 bases match). This receptor was identified in a man in his 70s with urothelial cancer. For the CDR3, the sequence is CASSSQLDGTDTQYF. The nucleotide sequence reads TGTGCCAGCAGCTCCCAACTAGACGGCACAGATACGCAGTATTTT.